A single sample is the source of the 11 T cell receptor beta chains below, sequenced in a study of shared clonotypes between healthy human individuals. Assay: immunoSEQ multiplex PCR; the TCRdb copy retains only in-frame clones and omits some. The table lists about 1.5 million clones, roughly 96% of them singletons. Sequenced material: naive CD4+ T cells sorted from blood. Subset noted: CD45RA+ positively selected. These receptors were obtained from a man aged 25 to 40 in good health.

This chain uses TRBV6-5 with TRBJ1-5; D call uncertain. V was shortened by 5 bases and J by 10 bases, with 15 bases between the two germline ends. CDR1 and CDR2 from the germline V gene are MNHEY and SVGAGI. The CDR3 is 13 amino acids. DNA for the CDR3: TGTGCCAGCAGTCCGGGCGTGGATCTACCCCAGCATTTT. It specifies CASSPGVDLPQHF.

The CDR3 DNA follows: TGTGCCAGCAGCCAAGTAAGGGCTAGCGGGAGGGATGGCTCCTACAATGAGCAGTTCTTC. Translated: CASSQVRASGRDGSYNEQFF. The J gene is TRBJ2-1, the V gene TRBV4-2; 12 nucleotides line up with TRBD2. The CDR3 spans 20 residues. From germline, CDR1 is LGHNA and CDR2 YNFKEQ. V gave up 1 base and J gave up 0 bases; unmatched junction bases: 10.

The count of this clone is one. This rearrangement joins TRBV9 to TRBJ2-2, with 8 bases fitting TRBD2. Germline V gives CDR1 SGDLS, CDR2 YYNGEE. This CDR3 comprises 15 residues. The V and J ends lost 3 bases and 8 bases, in that order; junction bases with no gene match: 9. The CDR3 bases are TGTGCCAGCAGCGCGCGGCTAGCGGGTGGAGGGGAGCTGTTTTTT. It yields the protein CASSARLAGGGELFF.

Only one count was recorded for this clone. The chain is built from TRBV6-1 and TRBJ2-4; 10 nucleotides line up with TRBD1. Trimming at V came to 0 bases and at J to 6 bases, leaving 8 bases not matched to a gene. Germline V lookup: CDR1 MNHNS, CDR2 SASEGT. The CDR3 covers 17 residues. The CDR3 region has the DNA TGTGCCAGCAGTGAAGCCCCACCGGGACAGGGGTCAAACATTCAGTACTTC. Its translation: CASSEAPPGQGSNIQYF.

The gene calls are TRBV29-1 and TRBJ2-2; no clear D. The CDR3 runs to 14 residues. Germline V lookup: CDR1 SQVTM, CDR2 ANQGSEA. V lost 3 bases to trimming and J lost 2 bases, with 10 bases between them. CDR3 bases: TGCAGCGTTGACGGCCTCCCCAACACCGGGGAGCTGTTTTTT. The encoded protein is CSVDGLPNTGELFF.

This chain links TRBV5-4 with TRBJ2-3; no reliable D call. V gave up 1 base and J gave up 4 bases, with 10 bases separating them. The germline CDR1 and CDR2 sequences are SGHNT and YYREEE (reference sequence). The CDR3 spans 14 residues. In DNA, the CDR3 is TGTGCCAGCAGCTTGTTTACAGTGGCAGATACGCAGTATTTT. Protein: CASSLFTVADTQYF. Full variable domain (missing parts from reference TRBV5-4 and TRBJ2-3): ETGVTQSPTHLIKTRGQQVTLRCSSQSGHNTVSWYQQALGQGPQFIFQYYREEENGRGNFPPRFSGLQFPNYSSELNVNALELDDSALYLCASSLFTVADTQYFGPGTRLTVL.

This clone was seen only once. The chain has TRBV6-4 and TRBJ1-2; TRBD1 is a possible D gene (6 bases). The CDR3 extends over 14 amino acids. Germline V CDR1 and CDR2: MRHNA, SNTAGT. Trimming shortened V by 0 bases and J by 7 bases, and 12 bases separated the two germline ends. The CDR3 DNA sequence: TGTGCCAGCAGTGACTCGACAGGCGCAAGTGGCTACACCTTC. Its translation: CASSDSTGASGYTF.

CDR3 DNA sequence: TGTGCCAGCAGCACAGGGACAGGGCGCCCCTACAATGAGCAGTTCTTC. Protein product: CASSTGTGRPYNEQFF. The chain couples TRBV5-4 to TRBJ2-1; 9 nucleotides align to TRBD1. The V and J ends lost 4 bases and 2 bases, in that order; junction bases with no gene match: 7. Germline V CDR1 and CDR2: SGHNT, YYREEE (reference sequence). The CDR3 extends over 16 amino acids.

The chain is built from TRBV5-1 and TRBJ2-7; perhaps TRBD2 as D (6 bases). Germline CDR1 SGHRS, CDR2 YFSETQ. CDR3 size: 15 residues. The ends were cut back, 4 bases at V and 0 bases at J, with 14 bases in the middle. The CDR3 bases are TGCGCCAGCAGCCCGGAGGGGCAGTTCTCCTACGAGCAGTACTTC. This codes for CASSPEGQFSYEQYF.

The chain is built from TRBV6-1 and TRBJ1-4; 7 positions match TRBD1. J was trimmed by 4 bases and V by 3 bases; bases with no gene match: 5. The CDR3 has 15 amino acids. CDR1 and CDR2 from the germline V gene are MNHNS and SASEGT. This CDR3 is CASSEKTGFNEKLFF. CDR3 coding DNA: TGTGCCAGCAGTGAGAAGACAGGGTTTAATGAAAAACTGTTTTTT.

The J gene is TRBJ1-1, the V gene TRBV6-1; TRBD1 matches at 10 bases. Germline V gene data show CDR1 as MNHNS and CDR2 as SASEGT. V was clipped by 5 bases and J by 5 bases; unmatched bases: 8. The length of the CDR3 is 15 residues. The CDR3 DNA sequence: TGTGCCAGCAGTCCTTGGACAGGGGGATGGACTGAAGCTTTCTTT. It is translated as CASSPWTGGWTEAFF.